The table lists the clone carrying this T cell receptor (beta chain) with many counts. This sample was taken from a study of Graves' ophthalmopathy and Graves' hyperthyroidism. Background on the study: Peripheral blood (taken before any treatment) was collected at initial diagnosis.

Germline values: CDR1 SGHTA, CDR2 FQGNSA. V lost 5 bases and J lost 1; bases outside the gene matches: 13. CDR3 length: 17 residues. As the template, RNA transcripts were used to amplify TCR beta CDR3 regions. HTBI primers were used in a first-round RT-PCR, which preceded a second-round multiplex PCR. TCRdb used MiXCR to reprocess the multiplex PCR reads, holding one entry per CDR3 protein. The sample has some 380,000 distinct CDR3 sequences; 15% to 19% are singletons. Physicians reached a diagnosis by relying on clinical symptoms, serum thyroxine, TRAb, thyroid ultrasound and orbital computed tomography. The PBMCs used were ones drawn from about 9.3 ml of fresh peripheral blood.

The chain has TRBV7-2 and TRBJ1-1; 7 nucleotides match TRBD1. Sequenced material: peripheral blood. This clonotype originated in a woman younger than 30 with stable Graves' hyperthyroidism. CDR3 sequence: CASSGDRDPLSNTEAFF. The CDR3 DNA follows: TGTGCCAGCAGCGGAGACAGGGACCCCCTCTCGAACACTGAAGCTTTCTTT.